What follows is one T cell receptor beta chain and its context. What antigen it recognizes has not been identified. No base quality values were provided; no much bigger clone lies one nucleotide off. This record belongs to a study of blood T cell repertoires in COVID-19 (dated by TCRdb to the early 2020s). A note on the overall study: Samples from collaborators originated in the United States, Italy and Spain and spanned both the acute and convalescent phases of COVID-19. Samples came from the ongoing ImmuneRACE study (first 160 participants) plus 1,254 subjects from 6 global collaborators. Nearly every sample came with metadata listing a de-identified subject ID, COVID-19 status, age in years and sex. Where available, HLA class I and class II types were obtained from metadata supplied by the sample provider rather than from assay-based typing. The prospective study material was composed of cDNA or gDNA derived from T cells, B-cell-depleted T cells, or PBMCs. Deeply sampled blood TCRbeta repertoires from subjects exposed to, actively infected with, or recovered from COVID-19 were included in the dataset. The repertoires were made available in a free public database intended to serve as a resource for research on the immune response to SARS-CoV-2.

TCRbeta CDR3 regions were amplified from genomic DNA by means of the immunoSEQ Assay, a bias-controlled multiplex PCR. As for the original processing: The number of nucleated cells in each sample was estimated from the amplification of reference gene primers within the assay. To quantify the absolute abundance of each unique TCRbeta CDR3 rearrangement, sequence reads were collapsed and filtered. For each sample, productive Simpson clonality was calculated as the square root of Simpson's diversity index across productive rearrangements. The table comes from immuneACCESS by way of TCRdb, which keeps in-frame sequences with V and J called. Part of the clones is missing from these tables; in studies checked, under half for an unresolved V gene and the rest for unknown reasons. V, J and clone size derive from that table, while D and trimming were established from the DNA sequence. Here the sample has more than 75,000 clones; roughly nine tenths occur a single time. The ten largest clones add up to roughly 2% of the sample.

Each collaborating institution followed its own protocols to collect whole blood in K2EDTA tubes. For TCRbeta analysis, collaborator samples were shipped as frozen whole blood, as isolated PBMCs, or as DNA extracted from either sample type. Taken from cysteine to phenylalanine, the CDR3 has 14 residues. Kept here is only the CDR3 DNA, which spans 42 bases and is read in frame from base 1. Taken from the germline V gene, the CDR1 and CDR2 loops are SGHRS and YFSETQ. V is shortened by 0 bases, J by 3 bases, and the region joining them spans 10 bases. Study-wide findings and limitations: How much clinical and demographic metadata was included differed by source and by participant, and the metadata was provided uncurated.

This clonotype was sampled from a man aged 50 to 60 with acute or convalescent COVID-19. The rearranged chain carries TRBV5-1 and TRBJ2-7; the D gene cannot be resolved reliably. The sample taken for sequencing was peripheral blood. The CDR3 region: CASSLGSSDYEQYF. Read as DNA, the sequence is TGCGCCAGCAGCTTGGGCAGTTCAGACTACGAGCAGTACTTC.